A selection of T cell receptor beta chains follows, all from one sample in a study of blood T cell repertoires in COVID-19. Repertoires were generated with immunoSEQ multiplex PCR, while TCRdb's copy carries only in-frame clones and drops some. The table lists 150,000 to 200,000 clones, 82% of them singletons. Sequencing used peripheral blood. All receptors derive from a woman aged 60-75 years with COVID-19, enrolled during active disease. The CDR3 runs from the conserved cysteine through the conserved F or W. The D gene is left open where the match is weak. Clone sizes are given selectively: once, few, many, or a class where the clone is expanded.

v_gene: TRBV4-1
d_gene: TRBD1
j_gene: TRBJ2-7
abundance: once
CDR3aa: CASSQVPGQGVVEQYF
CDR3nt: TGCGCCAGCAGCCAAGTACCGGGACAGGGTGTCGTCGAGCAGTACTTC

v_gene: TRBV6-5
d_gene: -
j_gene: TRBJ1-1
abundance: -
CDR3aa: CASSPGGVTEAFF
CDR3nt: TGTGCCAGCTCCCCGGGGGGTGTCACTGAAGCTTTCTTT

v_gene: TRBV6-5
d_gene: -
j_gene: TRBJ1-2
abundance: -
CDR3aa: CASSYSKGDGYTF
CDR3nt: TGTGCCAGCAGTTACTCGAAAGGGGATGGCTACACCTTC

v_gene: TRBV10-3
d_gene: TRBD1
j_gene: TRBJ1-4
abundance: -
CDR3aa: CAIRQGDEKLFF
CDR3nt: TGTGCCATCCGACAGGGTGATGAAAAACTGTTTTTT

v_gene: TRBV9
d_gene: -
j_gene: TRBJ1-4
abundance: -
CDR3aa: CASSVRPGGDEKLFF
CDR3nt: TGTGCCAGCAGCGTCCGACCCGGAGGGGATGAAAAACTGTTTTTT

v_gene: TRBV28
d_gene: TRBD2
j_gene: TRBJ2-5
abundance: -
CDR3aa: CASSPPGGIGEETQYF
CDR3nt: TGTGCCAGCAGTCCCCCGGGGGGTATTGGGGAAGAGACCCAGTACTTC

v_gene: TRBV5-5
d_gene: -
j_gene: TRBJ2-5
abundance: -
CDR3aa: CASSLPNKEVGTQYF
CDR3nt: TGTGCCAGCAGCTTGCCGAACAAGGAGGTCGGTACCCAGTACTTC

v_gene: TRBV24-1
d_gene: TRBD2
j_gene: TRBJ2-7
abundance: -
CDR3aa: CATSRTSGRAGSYEQYF
CDR3nt: TGTGCCACCAGTAGGACTAGCGGGAGGGCCGGGTCCTACGAGCAGTACTTC

v_gene: TRBV6-5
d_gene: -
j_gene: TRBJ1-2
abundance: -
CDR3aa: CASSYSAGNYGYTF
CDR3nt: TGTGCCAGCAGTTACTCGGCAGGGAACTATGGCTACACCTTC

v_gene: TRBV6-1
d_gene: TRBD1
j_gene: TRBJ2-3
abundance: -
CDR3aa: CASSEGSQGALNTQYF
CDR3nt: TGTGCCAGCAGTGAAGGATCACAGGGGGCTCTTAATACGCAGTATTTT

v_gene: TRBV28
d_gene: TRBD1
j_gene: TRBJ1-5
abundance: -
CDR3aa: CASSLTGTGQQPQHF
CDR3nt: TGTGCCAGCAGTCTGACCGGGACAGGGCAACAGCCCCAGCATTTT

v_gene: TRBV10-2
d_gene: -
j_gene: TRBJ2-3
abundance: -
CDR3aa: CASSEIISGTQYF
CDR3nt: TGCGCCAGCAGCGAAATCATTTCGGGTACGCAGTATTTT

v_gene: TRBV11-3
d_gene: -
j_gene: TRBJ1-1
abundance: -
CDR3aa: CASSPGNSQVNTEAFF
CDR3nt: TGTGCCAGCAGCCCAGGGAATTCACAGGTGAACACTGAAGCTTTCTTT

v_gene: TRBV7-3
d_gene: TRBD2
j_gene: TRBJ2-2
abundance: -
CDR3aa: CASSLRSRGLAGTGELFF
CDR3nt: TGTGCCAGCAGCTTAAGGTCCCGGGGGCTAGCGGGGACCGGGGAGCTGTTTTTT

v_gene: TRBV24-1
d_gene: TRBD1
j_gene: TRBJ1-2
abundance: -
CDR3aa: CATSDRQGNYGYTF
CDR3nt: TGTGCCACCAGTGACCGACAGGGGAACTATGGCTACACCTTC

v_gene: TRBV30
d_gene: TRBD1
j_gene: TRBJ1-3
abundance: -
CDR3aa: CAWLQGESGNTIYF
CDR3nt: TGTGCCTGGCTACAGGGGGAGTCTGGAAACACCATATATTTT

v_gene: TRBV28
d_gene: TRBD1
j_gene: TRBJ2-6
abundance: -
CDR3aa: CASRGQGAPGANVLTF
CDR3nt: TGTGCCAGCAGGGGACAGGGGGCGCCGGGGGCCAACGTCCTGACTTTC

v_gene: TRBV5-8
d_gene: -
j_gene: TRBJ2-3
abundance: -
CDR3aa: CASVFRVLPYTQYF
CDR3nt: TGTGCCAGTGTTTTTCGAGTGCTTCCCTATACGCAGTATTTT